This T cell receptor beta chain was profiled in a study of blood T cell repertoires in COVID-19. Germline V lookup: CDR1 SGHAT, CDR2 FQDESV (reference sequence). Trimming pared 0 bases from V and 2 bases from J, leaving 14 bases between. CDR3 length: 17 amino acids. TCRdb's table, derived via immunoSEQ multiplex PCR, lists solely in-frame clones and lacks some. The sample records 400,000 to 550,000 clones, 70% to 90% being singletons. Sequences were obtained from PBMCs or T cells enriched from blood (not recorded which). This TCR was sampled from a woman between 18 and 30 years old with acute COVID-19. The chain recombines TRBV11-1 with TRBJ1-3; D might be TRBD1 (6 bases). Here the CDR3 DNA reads TGTGCCAGCAGCTTAGCGGTGATGGGGGCGACTGGAAACACCATATATTTT. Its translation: CASSLAVMGATGNTIYF.